The 22 T cell receptor beta chains reported below all come from one sample, sequenced in a study of CD8+ T cells in alopecia areata. Regarding treatment: oral pan-JAK inhibitor, 5-10 mg twice daily. After isolation, RNA underwent reverse transcription to generate cDNA as the sequencing template. TCRdb's table, derived via immunoSEQ multiplex PCR, lists solely in-frame clones and lacks some. The sample lists roughly 110,000 clones; 80% to 85% were seen once. The sequences come from CD8+ T cells sorted from blood, collected at week 24, from a patient treated with tofacitinib. The receptors were gathered from a human donor with alopecia areata.

The J gene is TRBJ2-1, the V gene TRBV9; 8 bases line up with TRBD2. Germline CDR1 and CDR2: SGDLS and YYNGEE. V gave up 0 bases and J gave up 2 bases; unmatched junction bases: 1. The CDR3 loop spans 15 amino acids. The CDR3 DNA follows: TGTGCCAGCAGCGTAGACGGGGGGGCCTACAATGAGCAGTTCTTC. The encoded protein is CASSVDGGAYNEQFF.

In this sample, this clone turned up once. The genes are TRBV23-1 and TRBJ2-7, with 9 bases lining up with TRBD2. TRBV23-1 belongs to the ORF category, with a function that is uncertain. Losses at the gene ends were 0 bases for V and 2 bases for J; bases not matched to a gene: 5. This CDR3 comprises 16 residues. CDR3 amino acids: CASSQSKRGAAYEQYF. The DNA of the CDR3 is TGCGCCAGCAGTCAATCTAAGCGGGGGGCCGCCTACGAGCAGTACTTC.

The chain couples TRBV5-6 to TRBJ2-1, with D uncertain. Germline loops: CDR1 SGHDT, CDR2 YYEEEE. The CDR3 length is 12 residues. V was shortened by 0 bases and J by 5 bases, with 3 bases between the two germline ends. The CDR3 loop reads CASSLVDNEQFF. The DNA of the CDR3 is TGTGCCAGCAGCTTGGTGGACAATGAGCAGTTCTTC.

The chain uses TRBV4-3 and TRBJ2-2; the match to TRBD2 covers 12 bases. This CDR3 spans 15 amino acids. V shed 1 base, J shed 10 bases, and the junction held 4 bases outside the gene matches. The germline V gene has CDR1 LGHNA and CDR2 YSLEER. CDR3 DNA sequence: TGCGCCAGCAGCCAAGCTAGCGGGGGGGCAACGGAGCTGTTTTTT. Translated, it gives CASSQASGGATELFF.

The chain is built from TRBV4-3 and TRBJ1-2, with TRBD1 matching 8 bases. This CDR3 is 15 amino acids long. CDR1 LGHNA and CDR2 YSLEER come from the germline V gene. V shed 0 bases and J 4 bases; nucleotides not matched to a gene: 4. The CDR3 loop reads CASSQDGGQVYGYTF. The CDR3 bases are TGCGCCAGCAGCCAAGATGGGGGACAGGTCTATGGCTACACCTTC.

The V and J genes are TRBV29-1 and TRBJ1-1, with D perhaps TRBD1 (6 bases). This CDR3 spans 14 amino acids. Trimming took off 6 bases at V and 5 bases at J, with 19 bases between the two ends. Germline V gene sequence: CDR1 SQVTM, CDR2 ANQGSEA. In nucleotides, the CDR3 is TGCAGCGTGGCAAAGGGGGAATTGAGAACTGAAGCTTTCTTT. Translating it yields CSVAKGELRTEAFF.

This sequence joins TRBV4-1 and TRBJ2-2, with D possibly being TRBD2 (7 bases). The CDR3 is 17 residues long. CDR1 and CDR2 from the germline V gene are MGHRA and YSYEKL. V dropped 3 bases and J dropped 5 bases, with 19 bases sitting between them. The CDR3 spells CASSHLQGGAGTGELFF. The CDR3 DNA reads TGCGCCAGCAGCCATCTACAGGGAGGGGCGGGGACCGGGGAGCTGTTTTTT.

The J gene is TRBJ1-1, the V gene TRBV5-8, with a possible D match to TRBD1 (5 bases). The CDR3 has 13 residues. The V end was cut by 5 bases, the J end by 6 bases, with 14 bases between. CDR1 and CDR2 (germline): SGHTS, YDEGEE. CDR3 in amino acids: CASREAGVPEAFF. The CDR3 nucleotides are TGTGCCAGCAGGGAAGCGGGGGTTCCTGAAGCTTTCTTT.

Within the sample, this clone is medium-sized (0.01 to 0.1%). Other DNA sequences in this sample translate to the same CDR3. The chain couples TRBV11-2 to TRBJ2-5; TRBD2 agrees at 10 bases. The CDR3 is made up of 15 amino acids. Germline loops: CDR1 SGHAT, CDR2 FQNNGV. J was trimmed by 2 bases and V by 5 bases; bases with no gene match: 5. Here the CDR3 reads CASSLGLADQETQYF. In DNA, the CDR3 is TGTGCCAGCAGCCTTGGACTAGCGGATCAAGAGACCCAGTACTTC.

This clone was seen once. The V and J genes are TRBV7-6 and TRBJ1-5; no clear D gene. Germline V lookup: CDR1 SGHVS, CDR2 FNYEAQ. Trimming stripped 3 bases from V and 3 bases from J, with 12 bases between. CDR3 length: 15 amino acids. CDR3 residues: CASSLRSDSNQPQHF. The CDR3, as DNA: TGTGCCAGCAGCTTGCGCAGTGACTCCAATCAGCCCCAGCATTTT. Drawing the rest from reference TRBV7-6 and TRBJ1-5, the complete variable domain is GAGVSQSPRYKVTKRGQDVALRCDPISGHVSLYWYRQALGQGPEFLTYFNYEAQQDKSGLPNDRFSAERPEGSISTLTIQRTEQRDSAMYRCASSLRSDSNQPQHFGDGTRLSIL.

This clone has only a few counts. As DNA, the CDR3 is TGCAGCGTTGACGCGGGGACCTACGAGCAGTACTTC. Protein: CSVDAGTYEQYF. The genes are TRBV29-1 and TRBJ2-7, with D possibly TRBD2 on 6 matching bases. Germline-derived CDR1 and CDR2 are SQVTM and ANQGSEA. The CDR3 runs 12 residues. Trimming took 3 bases from V and 2 from J, leaving 8 bases between them.

The chain is built from TRBV2 and TRBJ2-7; TRBD2 might be the D (6 bases). The CDR3 contains 13 residues. The germline V and J ends were trimmed by 3 bases and 7 bases, with 13 bases remaining between them. Germline V gives CDR1 SNHLY, CDR2 FYNNEI. In nucleotides, the CDR3 is TGTGCCAGCAGTGAGGTCTCGGGGAGGGAGCAGTACTTC. It is translated as CASSEVSGREQYF. The whole variable domain, remainder taken from reference TRBV2 and TRBJ2-7, is EPEVTQTPSHQVTQMGQEVILRCVPISNHLYFYWYRQILGQKVEFLVSFYNNEISEKSEIFDDQFSVERPDGSNFTLKIRSTKLEDSAMYFCASSEVSGREQYFGPGTRLTVT.

This chain uses TRBV20-1 with TRBJ2-2; D may correspond to TRBD1 or TRBD2 (5 bases each). Germline V gives CDR1 DFQATT, CDR2 SNEGSKA (reference sequence). V was clipped by 5 bases and J by 7 bases, with 8 bases between them. This CDR3 comprises 11 residues. The CDR3 is CSAGTGGELFF. CDR3 DNA: TGCAGTGCTGGGACGGGCGGGGAGCTGTTTTTT.

The chain recombines TRBV7-2 with TRBJ2-1; unclear D gene. Germline-derived CDR1 and CDR2 are SGHTA and FQGNSA. The V end was cut by 5 bases, the J end by 4 bases, with 12 bases between. There are 14 residues in the CDR3. The CDR3 loop is CASSPFLRYNEQFF. DNA of the CDR3: TGTGCCAGCAGCCCCTTTTTGAGGTACAATGAGCAGTTCTTC.

The gene calls are TRBV6-5 and TRBJ1-1; D possibly corresponds to TRBD1 (5 bases). Germline loops: CDR1 MNHEY, CDR2 SVGAGI. The CDR3 covers 13 residues. V dropped 0 bases and J dropped 11 bases, with 13 bases sitting between them. The CDR3 here is CASSYSKTRQAFF. Here the CDR3 DNA reads TGTGCCAGCAGTTACTCGAAAACGAGACAGGCTTTCTTT.

The chain uses TRBV7-9 and TRBJ2-2, with D hard to call. Trimming took off 5 bases at V and 1 base at J, with 11 bases between the two ends. CDR3 size: 15 residues. Germline V gene lookup returns CDR1 SEHNR and CDR2 FQNEAQ (reference sequence). The CDR3 protein is CASSLDLENTGELFF. The DNA of the CDR3 is TGTGCCAGCAGCCTAGACTTAGAGAACACCGGGGAGCTGTTTTTT.

The V call is TRBV2, the J call TRBJ2-4; D is unclear. The germline gives CDR1 SNHLY, CDR2 FYNNEI. The CDR3 has 14 amino acids. V was trimmed by 4 bases and J by 2 bases, leaving 9 bases between them. The CDR3 sequence is CASSGRATKNIQYF. CDR3 DNA: TGTGCCAGCAGTGGTAGAGCGACCAAAAACATTCAGTACTTC.

The chain carries TRBV19 and TRBJ2-5, with 8 bases that match TRBD1. The germline gives CDR1 LNHDA, CDR2 SQIVND (reference sequence). J gave up 5 bases and V 4 bases, and 12 bases lay outside the gene matches. The CDR3 spans 16 residues. CDR3 sequence: CASSKRGQGLRETQYF. The CDR3, as DNA: TGTGCCAGTAGTAAGCGCGGACAGGGTCTCCGGGAGACCCAGTACTTC.

This clone was recorded a few times. The chain uses TRBV5-1 and TRBJ2-3, with D hard to call. The V and J ends lost 2 bases and 3 bases respectively, with 7 bases between them. Per the germline V gene, CDR1 is SGHRS and CDR2 is YFSETQ. The CDR3 extends over 13 amino acids. CDR3 amino acids: CASSLDGTDTQYF. CDR3 nucleotide sequence: TGCGCCAGCAGCTTAGACGGAACAGATACGCAGTATTTT.

The V gene is TRBV7-9, the J gene TRBJ2-7; TRBD2 aligns across 12 bases. CDR3 size: 15 residues. Germline CDR1 reads SEHNR; CDR2 reads FQNEAQ (reference sequence). After removal of 4 bases from V and 2 bases from J, the junction contained 3 bases not matched to a gene. The CDR3 DNA sequence: TGTGCCAGCAGCTCTACTAGCGGGGGGACCTACGAGCAGTACTTC. This gives the protein CASSSTSGGTYEQYF.

This clone was detected only once. Written as DNA, the CDR3 is TGTGCCAGCAGCTCGCGGGGACAGCTAAATTCACCCCTCCACTTT. Amino acids: CASSSRGQLNSPLHF. The V and J genes are TRBV7-9 and TRBJ1-6; 7 bases match TRBD1. This CDR3 is built from 15 residues. Germline loops: CDR1 SEHNR, CDR2 FQNEAQ (reference sequence). The trim removed 4 bases at V and 7 bases at J, leaving 7 bases unmatched.

This chain connects TRBV2 to TRBJ1-2; 7 positions match TRBD1. This CDR3 is built from 16 residues. Germline CDR1 and CDR2: SNHLY and FYNNEI. V trimming: 4 bases; J trimming: 6 bases; junction bases outside the gene matches: 14. The CDR3 here is CASSVTEGGFYDGYTF. CDR3 coding DNA: TGTGCCAGCAGTGTGACCGAAGGGGGCTTCTACGATGGCTACACCTTC.